Following are 20 T cell receptor beta chains from one sample sequenced in a study of a mutant IDH1 vaccine in newly diagnosed glioma. For these TCRs, the target antigens are not known. Regarding time point: week 35, safety follow-up. Each dose of the vaccine consisted of 300 ug of mutant IDH1 20-mer peptide, with topical imiquimod. Assay: immunoSEQ multiplex PCR; the TCRdb copy retains only in-frame clones and omits some. The table shows about 32,000 clones, with about four fifths occurring only once. The input for sequencing was PBMCs, taken from a glioma patient whose treatment included an IDH1 peptide vaccine. The receptors stem from a woman aged 18-35 years with glioma.

A single count supports this clone. The DNA of the CDR3 is TGTGCCAGCAGCTGGGGGTACAGGGAAGAAAGAGAGCTGTTTTTT. This codes for CASSWGYREERELFF. The chain has TRBV5-4 and TRBJ2-2; D is perhaps TRBD1 (6 bases). This CDR3 has 15 amino acids. V was cut by 3 bases and J by 11 bases, with 20 bases left in between. Germline assignment: CDR1 SGHNT and CDR2 YYREEE (reference sequence).

This clone was seen only once. V is TRBV19 and J is TRBJ2-6, with no clear D. V was shortened by 3 bases and J by 0 bases, with 12 bases between the two germline ends. The CDR3 is 17 amino acids. Germline CDR1 reads LNHDA; CDR2 reads SQIVND (reference sequence). The CDR3 DNA reads TGTGCCAGTAGTATCCGACACCTAAGCTCTGGGGCCAACGTCCTGACTTTC. This encodes CASSIRHLSSGANVLTF.

The chain uses TRBV4-1 and TRBJ2-5, with 13 positions matching TRBD2. J lost 2 bases, V lost 0 bases, and 9 bases had no gene match. The CDR3 is 19 residues long. Looked up from germline, CDR1 is MGHRA and CDR2 is YSYEKL. The CDR3 loop reads CASSQDWGTSGALQETQYF. The CDR3 DNA reads TGCGCCAGCAGCCAAGATTGGGGGACTAGCGGGGCTTTACAAGAGACCCAGTACTTC.

The chain couples TRBV5-6 to TRBJ1-2; D possibly corresponds to TRBD1 (5 bases). The CDR3 runs to 15 residues. Germline CDR1 SGHDT, CDR2 YYEEEE. Trimming shortened V by 3 bases and J by 4 bases, and 16 bases separated the two germline ends. CDR3 sequence (DNA): TGTGCCAGCAGCTCTAGAGCAGGGAGGAGCTATGGCTACACCTTC. It yields the protein CASSSRAGRSYGYTF. The full variable domain, in which reference TRBV5-6 and TRBJ1-2 provide the parts outside the CDR3, is DAGVTQSPTHLIKTRGQQVTLRCSPKSGHDTVSWYQQALGQGPQFIFQYYEEEERQRGNFPDRFSGHQFPNYSSELNVNALLLGDSALYLCASSSRAGRSYGYTFGSGTRLTVV.

This chain connects TRBV7-2 to TRBJ1-5; tentative D call: TRBD1 (6 bases). Germline CDR1 SGHTA, CDR2 FQGNSA. V was cut by 5 bases and J by 2 bases, with 10 bases left in between. The CDR3 extends over 14 amino acids. CDR3 sequence (DNA): TGTGCCAGCAGCCCGAGGGGGGGCAATCAGCCCCAGCATTTT. The encoded protein is CASSPRGGNQPQHF.

Comment on this clone: The germline gene is not matched at one end of the junction; a read error may be the cause. The chain joins TRBV5-1 to TRBJ2-3; 7 bases agree with TRBD2. CDR1 and CDR2 from the germline V gene are SGHRS and YFSETQ. There are 14 residues in the CDR3. CDR3 amino acids: CASTLGGGTDTQYF. Written as DNA, the CDR3 is TGCGCCAGCACCTTGGGGGGGGGCACAGATACGCAGTATTTT.

The rearrangement links TRBV30 to TRBJ1-4; D gene uncertain. This CDR3 is built from 14 residues. Germline V gene lookup returns CDR1 GTSNPN and CDR2 SVGIG (reference sequence). Trimming cost V 3 bases and J 5 bases, with 13 bases left between them. CDR3 in amino acids: CAWSSGLQNEKLFF. In DNA form, the CDR3 reads TGTGCCTGGAGCTCGGGTCTCCAAAATGAAAAACTGTTTTTT.

In the case of this clone: At one of its ends the junction is not consistent with the germline gene, which may arise from a read error. The chain joins TRBV18 to TRBJ1-3; D is possibly TRBD1 (5 bases). Germline CDR1 KGHSH, CDR2 LQKENI. This CDR3 comprises 15 residues. CDR3: CASSPQGPSVNTIYF. The CDR3 region has the DNA TGTGCCAGCTCACCCCAGGGACCTTCTGTAAACACCATATATTTT.

The CDR3: CASSSDTNQPQHF. For the CDR3, the DNA is TGTGCCAGCAGCTCGGACACGAATCAGCCCCAGCATTTT. This chain connects TRBV7-2 to TRBJ1-5; perhaps TRBD1 as D (5 bases). V was shortened by 4 bases and J by 4 bases, with 8 bases between the two germline ends. CDR1 and CDR2 from the germline V gene are SGHTA and FQGNSA. This CDR3 has 13 amino acids.

The rearrangement joins TRBV6-1 to TRBJ2-7, with D perhaps matching TRBD1 or TRBD2 (7 bases each). With 6 bases removed from V and 4 bases from J, the gap between germline ends came to 13 bases. The CDR3 runs to 13 residues. CDR1 is MNHNS, CDR2 SASEGT, per germline. CDR3 DNA: TGTGCCAGCAGGATTCAGGGGGGGTACGAGCAGTACTTC. Protein: CASRIQGGYEQYF.

This clone has a single count. This sequence joins TRBV21-1 and TRBJ2-7; no check of the table's D call, TRBD2, against the DNA was made. TRBV21-1 is shown as a pseudogene. The CDR3 has 16 residues. CDR3 region: CASSKAGLAGGGEQYF. The CDR3 DNA reads as TGTGCCAGCAGCAAAGCTGGGCTAGCGGGAGGGGGGGAGCAGTACTTC.

The chain uses TRBV19 and TRBJ1-3; D remains unclear. Germline CDR1 LNHDA, CDR2 SQIVND (reference sequence). Trimming left V 7 bases short and J 0 bases short, with 10 bases between. The CDR3 loop spans 14 amino acids. CDR3 loop: CASNLISSGNTIYF. The CDR3 DNA follows: TGTGCCAGTAACCTAATAAGCTCTGGAAACACCATATATTTT.

This chain connects TRBV5-1 to TRBJ2-5, with D hard to call. The V gene's germline CDR1 is SGHRS and CDR2 YFSETQ. Trimming stripped 0 bases from V and 4 bases from J, with 13 bases between. The CDR3 covers 15 residues. This CDR3 is CASSLVATPRETQYF. The CDR3 DNA follows: TGCGCCAGCAGCTTGGTAGCCACCCCCCGAGAGACCCAGTACTTC.

This chain connects TRBV11-3 to TRBJ2-7; D may correspond to TRBD1 or TRBD2 (5 bases each). Germline CDR1 SGHNT, CDR2 YENEEA. CDR3 length: 17 amino acids. Trimming stripped 3 bases from V and 2 bases from J, with 20 bases between. The CDR3 loop reads CASSLHPGTLVTYEQYF. CDR3 bases: TGTGCCAGCAGCTTGCACCCCGGGACCCTCGTTACCTACGAGCAGTACTTC.

The gene calls are TRBV10-3 and TRBJ1-3; D might be TRBD1 (5 bases). Germline values: CDR1 ENHRY, CDR2 SYGVKD. V dropped 2 bases and J dropped 0 bases, with 5 bases sitting between them. The CDR3 runs to 14 residues. The CDR3, as DNA: TGTGCCATCAGTGAGAGGGGCTCTGGAAACACCATATATTTT. Amino acids: CAISERGSGNTIYF.

The chain links TRBV19 to TRBJ2-7; 9 bases fit TRBD1. The V gene end was trimmed by 5 bases and the J gene end by 2 bases; junction bases not matched to a gene: 13. The germline CDR1 and CDR2 sequences are LNHDA and SQIVND (reference sequence). There are 17 residues in the CDR3. In DNA, the CDR3 is TGTGCCAGTAGTTCTCGCCCCGGGACAGGGACCACCTACGAGCAGTACTTC. It is translated as CASSSRPGTGTTYEQYF.

The V call is TRBV19, the J call TRBJ1-2; D is possibly TRBD1 (5 bases). This CDR3 spans 12 amino acids. The germline V and J ends were trimmed by 9 bases and 5 bases, with 13 bases remaining between them. Germline values: CDR1 LNHDA, CDR2 SQIVND (reference sequence). CDR3 DNA: TGTGCCAGCACTGGGGCGAGGTATGGCTACACCTTC. Translated: CASTGARYGYTF.

The chain uses TRBV4-1 and TRBJ2-1; perhaps TRBD1 as D (6 bases). V was cut by 0 bases and J by 4 bases, with 22 bases left in between. Germline CDR1 and CDR2: MGHRA and YSYEKL. This CDR3 region has 19 residues. CDR3 region: CASSQDGSPPGTRYNEQFF. The CDR3 bases are TGCGCCAGCAGCCAAGATGGTTCCCCCCCCGGGACACGGTACAATGAGCAGTTCTTC.

CDR3: CASSERVSNYGYTF. As DNA, the CDR3 is TGTGCCAGCAGTGAACGGGTTTCAAACTATGGCTACACCTTC. The chain couples TRBV25-1 to TRBJ1-2; D is ambiguous. Germline V gene lookup returns CDR1 MGHDK and CDR2 SYGVNS. CDR3 length: 14 residues. The V gene lost 2 bases and the J gene lost 2 bases, with 9 bases spanning the gap.

The chain is built from TRBV19 and TRBJ2-7; D remains ambiguous. Germline V CDR1 and CDR2: LNHDA, SQIVND (reference sequence). V gave up 0 bases and J gave up 4 bases, with 10 bases separating them. CDR3 length equals 14 residues. The chain's CDR3 is CASSIDQGRYEQYF. In nucleotides, the CDR3 is TGTGCCAGTAGTATAGATCAAGGGCGGTACGAGCAGTACTTC.